This T cell receptor (beta chain) was recorded in a study of tumor-infiltrating lymphocytes in localized non-small cell lung cancer. Study details: The cohort mixed smokers and never-smokers, several histologies, and some post-neoadjuvant-chemotherapy samples. Findings and caveats of the study: Higher tumor T cell infiltration than in uninvolved lung was supported by TCRbeta sequencing. Technical variation could not be separated from intratumor heterogeneity here. No T-cell fraction difference was seen between IM1 and IM2 tumors.

Sequencing used immunoSEQ multiplex PCR; TCRdb keeps in-frame clones, though not all of them. The table has 12,000 or so clones, 78% seen once. As regards this clone: What it recognizes is unknown.

Trimming removed 4 bases from V and 10 bases from J, with 14 bases in between. From germline, CDR1 is SGHDN and CDR2 FVKESK. The CDR3 has 13 amino acids. V and J are TRBV14 and TRBJ2-1; a weak D match, TRBD2 (6 bases). This TCR was sampled from a human donor with non-small cell lung cancer. The sample comprised lung tumor tissue. The CDR3 loop is CASSPIGRTEQFF. The CDR3 region has the DNA TGTGCCAGCAGCCCTATAGGGAGGACGGAGCAGTTCTTC.